This TCR beta chain was profiled in a study of blood T cells in healthy people across ages (dated by TCRdb to 2015 to 2017). As for the study more broadly: In model experiments, template switching captured roughly one uniquely barcoded TCR beta cDNA molecule for every two T cells. Using deep sequencing normalized with unique cDNA molecular identifiers, the study measured how TCR beta repertoire diversity changes with age. The donors were divided into four age groups: young (average roughly 15 years), middle-aged (roughly 42), aged (about 60) and long-lived (roughly 86). Donors of different ages were randomly distributed across sequencing lanes to avoid experimental bias. The study analyzed two additional independent replicas of 1 million unique cDNA reads from the same blood draw for two donors, one aged 18 to 30 and one aged 80 or older. General conclusions and limits of the study: Compared with the aged group, more naive CD4+ T cells, fewer expanded clones and increased TCR diversity were shown by the long-lived group, suggesting age selection. Because profiling used bulk unsorted PBMCs, naive and antigen-experienced compartments could not be compared conclusively. As age increased, observed TCR beta diversity per million T cells dropped in a roughly linear way, and a significant reduction was already evident by age 40. A strong correlation was found between observed TCR beta diversity and the percentage of naive T cells measured by flow cytometry. Estimates of total diversity based on one million sequenced T cells were considered lower bounds and underestimates. The CMV infection status of donors was not known, potentially confounding age-related changes in expanded clonotypes.

Libraries were made using 5' RACE. Sequencer: Illumina HiSeq 2500. A second roughly 6 to 12 cycle PCR used a sample-barcoded 5' primer and a J-beta primer mix. A template-switch 5' adaptor carrying 12 random nucleotides introduced a unique molecular identifier onto each TCR beta cDNA molecule. Each sample yielded at least 2.5 million CDR3-containing paired-end reads. First-strand cDNA was synthesized from all RNA with the Mint cDNA synthesis kit, primed by a TRBC-specific oligonucleotide. Following uracil-DNA glycosylase treatment, a first 18-cycle PCR with universal primers M1SS and BC2_uni_R was performed on all cDNA. As for the authors' bioinformatics: Each sample was normalized by randomly selecting 1 million high-quality reads, each carrying a distinct molecular identifier. Reads sharing molecular identifiers were discarded rather than binned into consensus sequences. MiTCR, with a Q25 quality threshold and the strictest error-elimination algorithm, was used for CDR3 identification, clonotype clustering and error correction. Lower-bound total TCR beta diversity was estimated with a nonparametric unseen species model using Euler transformation. Starting from the raw public reads, TCRdb applied fastp trimming at Q25, assembled clones with MiXCR and retained in-frame beta chains. Under each unique CDR3 protein, matching rows form one entry showing the most common genes and DNA. These V and J calls derive from TCRdb rather than the authors' analysis. Within this sample are some 900,000 distinct CDR3 sequences, with roughly 52% of them counted one time only. Around 15% of the sample comes from the top ten.

According to the germline V gene, CDR1 reads MNHEY and CDR2 reads SVGAGI. A distance of 10 bases separates the germline ends of V and J, which lose 10 bases and 1 base respectively. Spanning cysteine to phenylalanine, the CDR3 consists of 12 amino acids. Only the CDR3 DNA stays, 36 bases, in frame from base 1. This clonotype showed up just a few times. Its antigen target is currently unknown. The input lacks base qualities; no much larger clone sits a single base away. Donors were 30 to 45 systemically healthy Caucasian individuals from Russia aged roughly 6 to 90 years. Each donor gave about 9.2 milliliters of peripheral blood, drawn into EDTA-treated Vacutainer tubes. Ficoll-Paque density-gradient centrifugation was used to isolate PBMCs, with at least 6 million per sample. Trizol reagent was used to extract total RNA from the PBMCs, yielding at least 6 micrograms per sample. Naive CD45RAhigh/CD27high T cell percentages were measured by flow cytometry on a PBMC aliquot from every donor.

The source of this sequence is a man aged 25-40 years in good health. The sequence links TRBV6-5 to TRBJ2-5; perhaps TRBD2 is the D gene, with 5 bases matching. The sample comprised blood. The sequenced DNA is TGTGCCACCACGGGAACCCAAGAGACCCAGTACTTC. Its product reads: CATTGTQETQYF.